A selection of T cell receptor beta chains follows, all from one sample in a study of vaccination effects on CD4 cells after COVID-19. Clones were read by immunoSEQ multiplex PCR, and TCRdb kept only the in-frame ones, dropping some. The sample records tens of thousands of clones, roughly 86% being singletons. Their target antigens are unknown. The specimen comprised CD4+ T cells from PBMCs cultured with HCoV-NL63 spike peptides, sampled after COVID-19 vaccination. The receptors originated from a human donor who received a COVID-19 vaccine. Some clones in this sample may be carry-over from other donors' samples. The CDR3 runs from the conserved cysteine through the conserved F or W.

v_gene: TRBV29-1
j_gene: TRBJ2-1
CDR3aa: CSVEGQGRSGEQFF

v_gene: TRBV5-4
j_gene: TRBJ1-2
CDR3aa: CASSLVGGYGYTF

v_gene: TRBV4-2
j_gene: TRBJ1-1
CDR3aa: CASSQVGLNSPEAFF

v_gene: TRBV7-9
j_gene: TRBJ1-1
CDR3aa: CASSAFGQRSTEAFF

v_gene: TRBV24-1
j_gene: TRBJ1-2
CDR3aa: CATGRRTGNPYGYTF

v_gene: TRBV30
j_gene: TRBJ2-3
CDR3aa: CACTKGGDTQYF

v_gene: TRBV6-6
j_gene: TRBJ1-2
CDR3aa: CASSYSGPSNYGYTF

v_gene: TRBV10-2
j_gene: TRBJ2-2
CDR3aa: CASSGLAVMNTGELFF

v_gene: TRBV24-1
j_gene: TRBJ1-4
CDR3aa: CATSDSGQGAYGEKLFF

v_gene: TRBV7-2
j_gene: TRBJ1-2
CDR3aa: CASSAGRRYGYTF

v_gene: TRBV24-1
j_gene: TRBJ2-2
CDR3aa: CATSDPSTATGELFF

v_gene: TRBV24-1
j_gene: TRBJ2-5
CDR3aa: CATSDLIGGTETQYF

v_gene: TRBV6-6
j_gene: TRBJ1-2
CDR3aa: CASSSLDRGQGYTF

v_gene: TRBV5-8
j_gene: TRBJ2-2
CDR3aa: CASRPTGGNTGELFF

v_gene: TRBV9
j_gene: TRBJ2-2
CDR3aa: CASSPRTGTNTGELFF

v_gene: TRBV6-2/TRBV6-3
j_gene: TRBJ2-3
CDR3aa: CASSYRIAGLPGDTQYF

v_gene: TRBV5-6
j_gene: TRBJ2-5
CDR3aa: CASSLGVETQYF

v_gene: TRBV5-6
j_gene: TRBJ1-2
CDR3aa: CASTKAGDLSNYGYTF

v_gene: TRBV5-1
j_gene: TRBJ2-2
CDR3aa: CASSLAGTVTGELFF

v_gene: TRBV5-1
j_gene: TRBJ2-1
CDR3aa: CASSYGQAGEQFF

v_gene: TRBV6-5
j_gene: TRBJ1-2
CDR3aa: CASSYKTGGYGYTF

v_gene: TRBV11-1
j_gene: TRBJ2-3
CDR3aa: CASSLAGQTPQYF

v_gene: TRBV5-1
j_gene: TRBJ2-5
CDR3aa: CASSFQETQYF

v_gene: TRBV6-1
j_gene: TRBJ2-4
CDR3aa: CASSEVWSDGGIQYF

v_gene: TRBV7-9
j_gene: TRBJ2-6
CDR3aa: CASSSARGPPTQIRLYSGANVLTF

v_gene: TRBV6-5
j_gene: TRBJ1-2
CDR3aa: CASSRTTDRYYGYTF

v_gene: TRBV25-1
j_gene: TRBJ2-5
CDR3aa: CASGTSGGRETQYF

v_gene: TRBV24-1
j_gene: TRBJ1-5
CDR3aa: CATSGVGLGNQPQHF

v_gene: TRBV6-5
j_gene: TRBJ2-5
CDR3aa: CASSYEIQAETQYF

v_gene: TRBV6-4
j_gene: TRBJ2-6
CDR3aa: CASKPDRAFSSGANVLTF

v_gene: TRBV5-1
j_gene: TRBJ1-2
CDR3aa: CASSLDIGRTQRYTF

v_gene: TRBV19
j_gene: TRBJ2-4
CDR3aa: CASSILGALAKNIQYF

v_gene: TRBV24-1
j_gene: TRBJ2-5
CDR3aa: CATSDTSGGAQETQYF

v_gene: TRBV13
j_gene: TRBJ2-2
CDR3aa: CASSLPLGRLSGELFF

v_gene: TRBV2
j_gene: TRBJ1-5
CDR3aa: CASSAGRDQPQHF

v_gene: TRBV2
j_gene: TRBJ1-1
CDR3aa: CASSGDTEAFF

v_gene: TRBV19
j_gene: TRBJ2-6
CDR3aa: CASTPQWTGANVLTF

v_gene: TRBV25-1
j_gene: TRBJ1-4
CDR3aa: CASRLGRNEKLFF

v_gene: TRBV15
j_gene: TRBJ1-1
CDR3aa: CATSRAGDVAEAFF

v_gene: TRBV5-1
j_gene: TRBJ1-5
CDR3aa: CASSLAGEEHQPQHF

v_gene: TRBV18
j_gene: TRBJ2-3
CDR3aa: CASSQGDTQYF

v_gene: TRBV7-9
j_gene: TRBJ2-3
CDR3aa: CASSLSGHWDTQYF